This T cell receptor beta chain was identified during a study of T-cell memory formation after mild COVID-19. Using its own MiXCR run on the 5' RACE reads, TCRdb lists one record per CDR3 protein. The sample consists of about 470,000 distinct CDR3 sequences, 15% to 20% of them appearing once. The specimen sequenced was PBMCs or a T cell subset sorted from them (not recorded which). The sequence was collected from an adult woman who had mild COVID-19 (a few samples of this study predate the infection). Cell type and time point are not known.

Written as DNA, the CDR3 is TGTGCCAGCTCAATTGGGGCAGGGGGCACTCAGCCCCAGCATTTT. This sequence encodes CASSIGAGGTQPQHF. This chain joins TRBV18 and TRBJ1-5, with TRBD1 matching over 8 bases. The V segment lost 5 bases and the J segment 6 bases; nucleotides outside the gene matches: 9. Germline lookup yields CDR1 KGHSH and CDR2 LQKENI. This CDR3 contains 15 residues. The variable domain in full, completed from reference TRBV18 and TRBJ1-5, reads NAGVMQNPRHLVRRRGQEARLRCSPMKGHSHVYWYRQLPEEGLKFMVYLQKENIIDESGMPKERFSAEFPKEGPSILRIQQVVRGDSAAYFCASSIGAGGTQPQHFGDGTRLSIL.